The entry below gives a single T cell receptor (beta chain) sequence along with its context. What it recognizes is unknown. Regarding time point: patch test 1, 2 weeks after DPC sensitization. Treatment of the sample: therapeutic diphenylcyclopropenone sensitization with weekly scalp DPC. Every patch test was put on after a blood sample was taken. The entry originates in a study of human T cells and chemical hapten exposure. About the research overall: For the roughly 23-week duration of the study, patients were given weekly doses of diphenylcyclopropenone on the scalp. Study-wide results and limits: Donors in the study had alopecia, meaning their immune response may differ from healthy people's. Relative to control repertoires, expanded TCRs gave rise to significantly more large CDR3 similarity clusters.

TCRdb reprocessed the RACE reads with MiXCR, giving one entry per CDR3 protein. The sample comprises around 120,000 distinct CDR3 sequences, approximately 14% of which are singletons, and 0.8% to 1% rests with the top ten. The TCR comes from a man aged 18 to 29 with alopecia areata. Some clones in this sample may be carry-over from other donors' samples. The specimen comprised whole blood, sampled in connection with sensitization to the hapten diphenylcyclopropenone (DPC).

The CDR3 sequence: CASSFPSGGSYGYTF. The DNA of the CDR3 is TGTGCCAGCAGTTTTCCTTCAGGGGGCTCCTATGGCTACACCTTC. The V call is TRBV12-3 or TRBV12-4, the J call TRBJ1-2; 8 bases map to TRBD1. The CDR3 loop spans 15 amino acids. Germline trimming cut 3 bases from V and 4 bases from J; bases unmatched to any gene: 7.